This T cell receptor beta chain emerged from a study of cytomegalovirus exposure and HLA in healthy donors. Both 60 Vbeta primers and 13 Jbeta primers went into the PCR. Sequenced by immunoSEQ multiplex PCR; TCRdb stores in-frame clones only, minus some. The sample contains about 160,000 clones, approximately 72% of which appear only once. CDR1 is SGHTA, CDR2 FQGNSA, per germline. Germline trimming cut 5 bases from V and 7 bases from J; bases unmatched to any gene: 8. The CDR3 covers 16 residues. The sequenced sample was PBMCs. The chain couples TRBV7-2 to TRBJ2-1, with 13 bases fitting TRBD2. The receptor was derived from a female donor in good health and CMV-seronegative. DNA for the CDR3: TGTGCCAGCAGCATGAGGACTAGCGGGAGAGGGAATGAGCAGTTCTTC. Translating it yields CASSMRTSGRGNEQFF.